This TCR beta chain was sequenced during a study of blood T cell repertoires in COVID-19. Study as a whole: From the United States, Italy and Spain came samples of acute and convalescent COVID-19.

Germline CDR1 and CDR2: SGHTA and FQGNSA. CDR3 length: 15 residues. The ends were cut back, 7 bases at V and 4 bases at J, with 17 bases in the middle. Membership in each cohort depended on participant-reported clinical history. TCRdb's table, derived via immunoSEQ multiplex PCR, lists solely in-frame clones and lacks some. The profile shows fewer than 250,000 clones, about 82% of them singletons. The sample comprised PBMCs or T cells enriched from blood (not recorded which). The chain has TRBV7-2 and TRBJ1-3; perhaps TRBD1 as D (5 bases). The receptor's source is a woman aged 45-65 years with acute COVID-19. This chain's CDR3 is CASTPGKGSGNTIYF. The CDR3 nucleotides are TGTGCCAGCACGCCTGGGAAGGGGTCGGGAAACACCATATATTTT.